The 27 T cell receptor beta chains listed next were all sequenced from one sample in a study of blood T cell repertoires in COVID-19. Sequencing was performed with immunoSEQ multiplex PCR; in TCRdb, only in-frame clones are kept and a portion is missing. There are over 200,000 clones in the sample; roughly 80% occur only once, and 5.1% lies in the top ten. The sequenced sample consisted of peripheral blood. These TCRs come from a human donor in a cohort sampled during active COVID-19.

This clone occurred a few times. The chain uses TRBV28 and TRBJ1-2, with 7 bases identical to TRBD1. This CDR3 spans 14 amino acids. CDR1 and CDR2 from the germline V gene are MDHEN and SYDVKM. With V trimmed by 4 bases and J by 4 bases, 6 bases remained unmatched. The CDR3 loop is CASSSDRVFYGYTF. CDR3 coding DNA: TGTGCCAGCAGTTCCGACAGGGTCTTCTATGGCTACACCTTC.

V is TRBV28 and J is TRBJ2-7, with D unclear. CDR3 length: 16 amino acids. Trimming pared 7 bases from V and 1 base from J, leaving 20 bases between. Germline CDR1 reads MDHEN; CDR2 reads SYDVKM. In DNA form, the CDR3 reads TGTGCCAGCATGAAGGCCAGGCCGCCGAAGTCCTACGAGCAGTACTTC. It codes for CASMKARPPKSYEQYF.

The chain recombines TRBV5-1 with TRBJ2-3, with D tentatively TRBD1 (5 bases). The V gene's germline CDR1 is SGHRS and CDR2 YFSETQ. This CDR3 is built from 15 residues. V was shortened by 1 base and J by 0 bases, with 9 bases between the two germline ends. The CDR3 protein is CASSLLQASTDTQYF. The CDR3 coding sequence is TGCGCCAGCAGCTTGTTACAGGCTAGCACAGATACGCAGTATTTT.

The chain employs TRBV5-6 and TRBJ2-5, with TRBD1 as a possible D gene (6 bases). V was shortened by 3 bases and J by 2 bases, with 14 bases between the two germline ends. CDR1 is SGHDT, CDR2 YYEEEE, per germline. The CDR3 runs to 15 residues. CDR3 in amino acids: CASSSPGQPQETQYF. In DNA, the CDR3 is TGTGCCAGCAGCTCCCCGGGACAACCACAAGAGACCCAGTACTTC.

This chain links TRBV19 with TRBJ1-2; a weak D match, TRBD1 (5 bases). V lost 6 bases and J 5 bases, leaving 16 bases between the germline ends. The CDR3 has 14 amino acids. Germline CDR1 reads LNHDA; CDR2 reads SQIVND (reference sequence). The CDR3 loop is CASRFGNRQYGYTF. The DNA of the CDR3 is TGTGCCAGTAGATTCGGAAATCGACAGTATGGCTACACCTTC.

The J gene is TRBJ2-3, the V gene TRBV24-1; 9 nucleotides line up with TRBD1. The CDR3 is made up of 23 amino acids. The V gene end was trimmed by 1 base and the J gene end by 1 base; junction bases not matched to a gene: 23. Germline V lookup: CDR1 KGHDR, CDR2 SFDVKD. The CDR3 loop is CATSDFAGTGRLVGGSGTDTQYF. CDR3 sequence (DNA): TGTGCCACCAGTGATTTCGCCGGGACAGGGAGATTAGTAGGCGGGAGCGGCACAGATACGCAGTATTTT.

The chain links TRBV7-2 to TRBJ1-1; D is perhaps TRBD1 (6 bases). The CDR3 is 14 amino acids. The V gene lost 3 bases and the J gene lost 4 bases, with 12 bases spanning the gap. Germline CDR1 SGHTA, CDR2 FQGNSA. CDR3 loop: CASSLSRGSTEAFF. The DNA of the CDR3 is TGTGCCAGCAGCTTGTCTAGGGGGTCCACTGAAGCTTTCTTT.

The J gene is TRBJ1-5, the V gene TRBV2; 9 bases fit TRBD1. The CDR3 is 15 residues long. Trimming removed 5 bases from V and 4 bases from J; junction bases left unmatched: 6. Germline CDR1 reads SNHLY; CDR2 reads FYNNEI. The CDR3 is CASSSQGAQNQPQHF. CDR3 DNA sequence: TGTGCCAGCAGTTCACAGGGGGCGCAAAATCAGCCCCAGCATTTT.

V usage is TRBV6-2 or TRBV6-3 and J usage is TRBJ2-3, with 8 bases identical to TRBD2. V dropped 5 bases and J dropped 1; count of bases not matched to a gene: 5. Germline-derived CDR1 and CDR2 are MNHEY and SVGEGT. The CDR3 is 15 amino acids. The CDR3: CASSLPGLGTDTQYF. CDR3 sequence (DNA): TGTGCCAGCAGTCTGCCGGGACTAGGCACAGATACGCAGTATTTT.

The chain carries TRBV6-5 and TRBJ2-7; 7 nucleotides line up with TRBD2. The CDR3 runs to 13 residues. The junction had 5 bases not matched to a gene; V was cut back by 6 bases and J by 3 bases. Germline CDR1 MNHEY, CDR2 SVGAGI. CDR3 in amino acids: CASSLGLNYEQYF. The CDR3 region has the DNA TGTGCCAGCAGCCTGGGACTAAACTACGAGCAGTACTTC.

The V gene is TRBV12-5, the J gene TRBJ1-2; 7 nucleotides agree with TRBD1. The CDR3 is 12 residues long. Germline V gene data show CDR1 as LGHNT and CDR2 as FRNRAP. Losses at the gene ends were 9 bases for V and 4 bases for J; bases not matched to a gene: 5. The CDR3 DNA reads TGTGCTAGCTCAAGGGACAGCTATGGCTACACCTTC. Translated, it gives CASSRDSYGYTF.

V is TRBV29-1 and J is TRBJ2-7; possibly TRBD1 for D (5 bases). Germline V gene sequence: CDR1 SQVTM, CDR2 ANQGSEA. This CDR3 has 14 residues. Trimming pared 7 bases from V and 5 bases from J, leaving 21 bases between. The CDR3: CSAKSGRAIDEQYF. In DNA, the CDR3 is TGCAGCGCAAAGTCGGGCAGGGCTATCGACGAGCAGTACTTC.

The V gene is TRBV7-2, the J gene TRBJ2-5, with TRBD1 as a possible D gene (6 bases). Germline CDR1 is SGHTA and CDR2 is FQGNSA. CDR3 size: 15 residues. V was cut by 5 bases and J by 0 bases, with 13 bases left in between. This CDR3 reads CASSPPGVYQETQYF. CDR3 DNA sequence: TGTGCCAGCAGCCCCCCAGGGGTGTACCAAGAGACCCAGTACTTC.

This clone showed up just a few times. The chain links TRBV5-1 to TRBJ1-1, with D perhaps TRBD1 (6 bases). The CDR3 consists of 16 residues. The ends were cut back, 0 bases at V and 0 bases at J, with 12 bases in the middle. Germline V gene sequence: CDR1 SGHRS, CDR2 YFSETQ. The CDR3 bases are TGCGCCAGCAGCTTGGGGACAGACTATATGAACACTGAAGCTTTCTTT. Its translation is CASSLGTDYMNTEAFF.

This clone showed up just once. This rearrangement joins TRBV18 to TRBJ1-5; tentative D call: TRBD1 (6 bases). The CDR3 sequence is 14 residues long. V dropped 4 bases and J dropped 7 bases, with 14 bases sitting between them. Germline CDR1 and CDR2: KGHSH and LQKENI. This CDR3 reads CASSLDRRGQPQHF. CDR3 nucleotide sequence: TGTGCCAGCTCACTTGACAGGCGGGGGCAGCCCCAGCATTTT.

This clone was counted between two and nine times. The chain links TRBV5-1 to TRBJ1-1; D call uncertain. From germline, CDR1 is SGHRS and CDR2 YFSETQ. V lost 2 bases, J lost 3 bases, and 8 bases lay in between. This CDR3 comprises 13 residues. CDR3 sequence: CASSLNLHTEAFF. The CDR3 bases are TGCGCCAGCAGCTTAAACTTGCACACTGAAGCTTTCTTT. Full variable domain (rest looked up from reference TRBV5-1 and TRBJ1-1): KAGVTQTPRYLIKTRGQQVTLSCSPISGHRSVSWYQQTPGQGLQFLFEYFSETQRNKGNFPGRFSGRQFSNSRSEMNVSTLELGDSALYLCASSLNLHTEAFFGQGTRLTVV.

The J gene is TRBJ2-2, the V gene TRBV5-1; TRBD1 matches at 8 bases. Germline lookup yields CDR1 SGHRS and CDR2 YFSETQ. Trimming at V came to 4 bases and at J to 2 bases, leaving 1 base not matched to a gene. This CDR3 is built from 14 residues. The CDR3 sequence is CASSDRGNTGELFF. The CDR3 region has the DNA TGCGCCAGCAGCGACAGGGGCAACACCGGGGAGCTGTTTTTT.

The CDR3 DNA reads TGTGCCAGCAGTGAAACGGGGAGCGGGCGGAGTCGAACTGAAGCTTTCTTT. It specifies CASSETGSGRSRTEAFF. V gene TRBV6-1 combines with J gene TRBJ1-1; D remains unclear. V shed 2 bases and J shed 5 bases, with 21 bases lying between them. The CDR3 spans 17 residues. CDR1 is MNHNS, CDR2 SASEGT, per germline.

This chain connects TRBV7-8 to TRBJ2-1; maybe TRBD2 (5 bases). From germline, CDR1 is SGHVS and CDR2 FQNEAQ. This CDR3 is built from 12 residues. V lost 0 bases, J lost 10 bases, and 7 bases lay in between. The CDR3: CASSLAASEQFF. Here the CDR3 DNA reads TGTGCCAGCAGCTTAGCTGCTAGCGAGCAGTTCTTC.

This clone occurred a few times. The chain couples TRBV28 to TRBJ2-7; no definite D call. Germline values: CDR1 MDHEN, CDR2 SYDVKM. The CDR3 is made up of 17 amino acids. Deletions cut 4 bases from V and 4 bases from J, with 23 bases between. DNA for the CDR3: TGTGCCAGCAGTTCCCCGCTGTCTCTGGAGCTCCAATACGAGCAGTACTTC. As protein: CASSSPLSLELQYEQYF.

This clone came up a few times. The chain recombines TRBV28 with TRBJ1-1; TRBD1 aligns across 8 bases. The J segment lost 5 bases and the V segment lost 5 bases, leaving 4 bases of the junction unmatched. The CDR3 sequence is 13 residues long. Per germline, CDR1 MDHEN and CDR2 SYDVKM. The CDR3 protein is CASSPQGATEAFF. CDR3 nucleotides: TGTGCCAGCAGTCCCCAGGGGGCTACTGAAGCTTTCTTT.

The chain's CDR3 is CASSLRVQGLQTEAFF. DNA of the CDR3: TGCGCCAGCAGCTTGAGGGTTCAGGGGTTGCAGACTGAAGCTTTCTTT. This chain links TRBV5-1 with TRBJ1-1; D is perhaps TRBD1 (6 bases). This CDR3 has 16 residues. V was trimmed by 1 base and J by 5 bases, leaving 18 bases between them. Germline CDR1 SGHRS, CDR2 YFSETQ. The whole variable domain, remainder taken from reference TRBV5-1 and TRBJ1-1, is KAGVTQTPRYLIKTRGQQVTLSCSPISGHRSVSWYQQTPGQGLQFLFEYFSETQRNKGNFPGRFSGRQFSNSRSEMNVSTLELGDSALYLCASSLRVQGLQTEAFFGQGTRLTVV.

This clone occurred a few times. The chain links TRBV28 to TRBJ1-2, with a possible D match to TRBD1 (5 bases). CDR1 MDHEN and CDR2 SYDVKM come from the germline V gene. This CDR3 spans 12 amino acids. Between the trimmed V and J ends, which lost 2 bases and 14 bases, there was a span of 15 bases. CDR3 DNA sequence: TGTGCCAGCAGTTTAGTCTCTCAGGGTTGGACCTTC. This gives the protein CASSLVSQGWTF.

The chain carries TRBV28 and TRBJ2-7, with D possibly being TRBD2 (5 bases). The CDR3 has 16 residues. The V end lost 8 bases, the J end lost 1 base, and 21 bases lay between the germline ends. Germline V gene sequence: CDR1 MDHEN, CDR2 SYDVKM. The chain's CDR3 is CASRVGGGDSSYEQYF. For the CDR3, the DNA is TGTGCCAGCCGTGTTGGCGGAGGCGATAGTTCCTACGAGCAGTACTTC.

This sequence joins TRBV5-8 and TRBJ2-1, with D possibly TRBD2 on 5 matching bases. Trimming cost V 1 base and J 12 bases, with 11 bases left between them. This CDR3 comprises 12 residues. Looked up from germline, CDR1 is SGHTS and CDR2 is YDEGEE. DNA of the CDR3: TGTGCCAGCAGCTTGATGGGCGGAGGGCAGTTCTTC. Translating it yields CASSLMGGGQFF.

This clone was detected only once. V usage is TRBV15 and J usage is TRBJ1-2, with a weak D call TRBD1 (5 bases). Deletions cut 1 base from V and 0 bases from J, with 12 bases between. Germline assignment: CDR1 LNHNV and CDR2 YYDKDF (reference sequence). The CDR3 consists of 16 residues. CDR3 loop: CATSRAQGLSNYGYTF. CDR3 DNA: TGTGCCACCAGCAGAGCTCAGGGCCTATCTAACTATGGCTACACCTTC.

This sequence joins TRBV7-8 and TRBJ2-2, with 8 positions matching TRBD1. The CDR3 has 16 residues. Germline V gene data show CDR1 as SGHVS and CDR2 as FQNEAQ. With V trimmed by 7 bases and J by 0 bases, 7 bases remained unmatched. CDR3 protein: CASTIPTGANTGELFF. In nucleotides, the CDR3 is TGTGCCAGCACTATACCGACAGGGGCGAACACCGGGGAGCTGTTTTTT.